Below, one TCR beta chain is given with its context. These data belong to a study of blood T cell repertoires in COVID-19. Some clones are missing from TCRdb's copy, which holds only in-frame ones; the method was immunoSEQ multiplex PCR. The sample includes over 200,000 clones, approximately 88% of them seen just once. V was clipped by 3 bases and J by 0 bases; unmatched bases: 11. CDR1 LNHDA and CDR2 SQIVND come from the germline V gene (reference sequence). The CDR3 covers 20 residues. The chain has TRBV19 and TRBJ2-1; 13 nucleotides line up with TRBD2. This receptor was obtained from a woman aged 30 to 39 who had been exposed to COVID-19. Sample: PBMCs or T cells enriched from blood (not recorded which). The CDR3 DNA follows: TGTGCCAGTAGTATCAGGGCCGGGACTAGCGGGGCTCCCTCCTACAATGAGCAGTTCTTC. It codes for CASSIRAGTSGAPSYNEQFF.